Listed below are T cell receptor beta chains from one sample, sequenced in a study of shared clonotypes between healthy human individuals. Some clones are missing from TCRdb's copy, which holds only in-frame ones; the method was immunoSEQ multiplex PCR. The sample carries roughly 1,800,000 clones, about 94% recorded once. The sequenced sample was naive CD8+ T cells sorted from blood. Receptors were obtained from a man between 18 and 35 years old in good health. Both conserved end residues are part of each CDR3. D genes are given only for firm matches. Where a row states a size, it is once, few, many or the class of an expanded clone; other rows omit it.

clone_size j_call v_call d_call cdr3_nt cdr3_aa
- TRBJ2-7 TRBV11-2 TRBD2 TGTGCCAGCAGCTTATCGACTAGCGGAGCCTACGAGCAGTACTTC CASSLSTSGAYEQYF
- TRBJ2-5 TRBV27 - TGTGCCAGCAGTTCCGGACTATTTGGGACCCAGTACTTC CASSSGLFGTQYF
once TRBJ2-5 TRBV7-9 - TGTGCCAGCAGCTTAGAGTTTAAGGAGACCCAGTACTTC CASSLEFKETQYF
- TRBJ2-5 TRBV7-9 - TGTGCCAGCAGCTCCCCCAAAGGGTTCGGGGAGACCCAGTACTTC CASSSPKGFGETQYF
- TRBJ1-2 TRBV12-5 - TGTGCTAGTGGTCTTAGCGGTTGGGGCAGCTATGGCTACACCTTC CASGLSGWGSYGYTF
- TRBJ1-2 TRBV11-2 TRBD1 TGTGCCAGCAGCCCGGGACAGGGGTACTATGGCTACACCTTC CASSPGQGYYGYTF
- TRBJ1-2 TRBV7-2 - TGTGCCAGCAGCGAATCGGGAGGCTACACCTTC CASSESGGYTF
- TRBJ1-6 TRBV27 - TGTGCCAGCAGCCCTGAGGTCTCTTCTTATTCACCCCTCCACTTT CASSPEVSSYSPLHF
- TRBJ2-7 TRBV7-2 - TGTGCCAGCAGCTTAATGACGAATGGGAACGAGCAGTACTTC CASSLMTNGNEQYF
- TRBJ2-1 TRBV5-4 TRBD2 TGTGCCAGCAGCTTGCTAGCGGGATATTACGAAGCCTACAATGAGCAGTTCTTC CASSLLAGYYEAYNEQFF
- TRBJ2-3 TRBV4-2 - TGTGCCAGCAGCCAAGTGGCTAGCGCAAGCACAGATACGCAGTATTTT CASSQVASASTDTQYF
- TRBJ1-1 TRBV19 TRBD1 TGTGCCAGTAGTATAGCGGGGACAGTTGAAGCTTTCTTT CASSIAGTVEAFF
- TRBJ2-1 TRBV13 - TGTGCCAGCAGCATACCCAGCGGTAACAATGAGCAGTTCTTC CASSIPSGNNEQFF
- TRBJ2-1 TRBV2 TRBD2 TGTGCCAGCAGTGAATCCGGGAGGGATTACAATGAGCAGTTCTTC CASSESGRDYNEQFF
- TRBJ2-1 TRBV5-8 - TGTGCCAGCAGCTTGGGGGGTGTTGAGCAGTTCTTC CASSLGGVEQFF
- TRBJ2-3 TRBV4-3 TRBD2 TGCGCCAGCAGCCATGTACTAGCGGGAGTGGAAGATACGCAGTATTTT CASSHVLAGVEDTQYF
- TRBJ2-7 TRBV2 - TGTGCCAGCAGTCCCTCGCGTACAGCCTCATACGAGCAGTACTTC CASSPSRTASYEQYF
- TRBJ1-2 TRBV4-3 TRBD1 TGCGCCAGCAGCCCGGGACAGGCGTCGGATGGCTACACCTTC CASSPGQASDGYTF
- TRBJ2-7 TRBV27 - TGTGCCAGCAGTTTAGATGCACCCGACGGTGTCTACGAGCAGTACTTC CASSLDAPDGVYEQYF
- TRBJ2-1 TRBV7-9 - TGTGCCAGCAGCCTGGACCCCACGAGCTCCTACAATGAGCAGTTCTTC CASSLDPTSSYNEQFF
once TRBJ2-3 TRBV7-9 TRBD2 TGTGCCAGCAGCAAAGACGCCTCTAGCGGGAGGGACCCCACAGATACGCAGTATTTT CASSKDASSGRDPTDTQYF
- TRBJ2-1 TRBV2 - TGTGCCAGCAGTGGACTAATACCCCAAGATGAGCAGTTCTTC CASSGLIPQDEQFF